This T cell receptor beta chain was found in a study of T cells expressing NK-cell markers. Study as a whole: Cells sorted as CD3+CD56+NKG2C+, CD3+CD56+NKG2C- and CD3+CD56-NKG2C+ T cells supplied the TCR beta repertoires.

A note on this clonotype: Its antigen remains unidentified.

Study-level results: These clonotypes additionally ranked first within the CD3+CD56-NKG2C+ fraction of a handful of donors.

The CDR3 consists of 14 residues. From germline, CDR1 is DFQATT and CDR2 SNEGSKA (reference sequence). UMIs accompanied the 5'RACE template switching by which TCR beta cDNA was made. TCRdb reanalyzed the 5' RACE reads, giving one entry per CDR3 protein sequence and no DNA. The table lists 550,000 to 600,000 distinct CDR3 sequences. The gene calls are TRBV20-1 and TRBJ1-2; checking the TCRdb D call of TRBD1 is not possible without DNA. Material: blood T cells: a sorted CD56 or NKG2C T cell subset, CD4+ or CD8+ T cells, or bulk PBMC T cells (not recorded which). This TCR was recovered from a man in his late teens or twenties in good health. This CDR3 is CSARDLGRGYGYTF.